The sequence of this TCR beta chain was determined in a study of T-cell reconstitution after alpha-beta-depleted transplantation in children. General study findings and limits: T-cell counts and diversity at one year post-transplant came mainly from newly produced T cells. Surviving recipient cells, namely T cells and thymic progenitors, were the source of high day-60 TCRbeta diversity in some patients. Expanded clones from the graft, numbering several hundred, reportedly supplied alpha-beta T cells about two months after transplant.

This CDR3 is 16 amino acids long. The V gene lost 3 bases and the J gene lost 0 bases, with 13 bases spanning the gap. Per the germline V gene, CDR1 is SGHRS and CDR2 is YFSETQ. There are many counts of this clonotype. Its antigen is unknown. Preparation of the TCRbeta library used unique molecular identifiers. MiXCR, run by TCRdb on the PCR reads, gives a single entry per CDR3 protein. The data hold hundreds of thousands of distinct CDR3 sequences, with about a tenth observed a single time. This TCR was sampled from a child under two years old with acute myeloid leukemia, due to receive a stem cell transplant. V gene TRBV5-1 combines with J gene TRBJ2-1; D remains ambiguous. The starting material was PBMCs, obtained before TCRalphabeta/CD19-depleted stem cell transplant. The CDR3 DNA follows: TGCGCCAGCAGCTCGGGCGAAAGATACTCCTACAATGAGCAGTTCTTC. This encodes CASSSGERYSYNEQFF.